This T cell receptor beta chain stems from a study of OX40 agonist ivuxolimab in advanced cancers. Regarding the study in general: Ivuxolimab, which targeted the costimulatory receptor OX40 (CD134), was an agonistic, fully human IgG2 monoclonal antibody. Intravenous ivuxolimab was administered to patients every 2 weeks at six dose levels: 0.01, 0.1, 0.3, 1.5, 3 and 10 mg/kg. Among the roughly 54 dose-escalation patients, around 20 had hepatocellular carcinoma, approximately 15 melanoma, 9 renal cell carcinoma and 9 head and neck cancer. The dose-escalation cohort was roughly 87% male with a mean age of approximately 59 years, ranging from about 20 to 85. Prior anti-PD-1, anti-PD-L1 or anti-CTLA-4 therapy was permitted, and approximately 39% of dose-escalation patients had received checkpoint inhibitors. Partial responses occurred in three dose-escalation patients, of whom one had hepatocellular carcinoma and two had cutaneous melanoma. The point of sequencing TCRbeta in the periphery was to test whether ivuxolimab changed TCR sequence diversity and drove clonal T-cell expansion. The paper reports the monotherapy dose-escalation portion (N of about 52 patients) of the phase I ivuxolimab trial. Broad study findings and their caveats: Clonal expansion of both CD4+ and CD8+ blood T cells was observed from baseline to week 6 at doses 0.1 to 3.0 mg/kg. On average, CD8+ T cells showed more expanded clones than CD4+ T cells after ivuxolimab. Partial responders in the 0.1-3.0 mg/kg groups had among the lowest normalized peripheral clonal expansion, especially among CD8+ T cells. The antigen specificity of the clonally expanded peripheral T cells was not determined. Low levels of normalized T-cell clonal expansion were also seen in some nonresponding patients.

The trial excluded patients who had a history of autoimmune disease or were on systemic immunosuppression. Peripheral blood for TCR sequencing was drawn from every dose cohort at baseline, at cycle 4 day 1 and at cycle 7 day 1. The samples were taken from a phase I, first-in-human, multicenter, open-label dose-escalation trial of ivuxolimab. Adults with locally advanced or metastatic melanoma, renal cell, hepatocellular, or head and neck squamous cell carcinoma were enrolled in the trial. Before TCR sequencing, CD4+ T cells and CD8+ T cells from peripheral blood were sorted into separate populations. In regard to this clone: Its cognate antigen has yet to be identified. It has no much larger one-base neighbor in the sample; base qualities were not kept.

To sequence the TCRbeta CDR3 region, genomic DNA was isolated from the sorted cells. The immunoSEQ Assay was used for sequencing of TCRbeta CDR3 regions. The source is immuneACCESS, and TCRdb retained only in-frame sequences with V and J called. Part of the clones is not carried over; for the studies checked, unresolved V genes explain less than half of this, and the remainder is unexplained. In all, the sample holds under 80,000 clones, and approximately 92% of those were seen once. The top ten clones comprise 0.32% of the sample. This specimen was CD4+ or CD8+ T cells sorted from blood, taken in a trial of the OX40 agonist ivuxolimab. The clonotype comes from an adult with an advanced solid tumor such as melanoma, head and neck, liver or kidney cancer.

CDR3 region: CASSSALDSTNTGELFF. The DNA sequence is given as TGTGCCAGCAGCTCCGCCCTAGACTCGACGAACACCGGGGAGCTGTTTTTT. The chain links TRBV11-3 with TRBJ2-2, with the D gene not clear enough to name. The CDR3 measures 17 amino acids from cysteine to phenylalanine. The only DNA kept is the CDR3, 51 bases in frame from the first base. In the germline V gene, CDR1 corresponds to SGHNT and CDR2 to YENEEA. The V end loses 4 bases and the J end loses 0 bases, and a stretch of 15 bases separates them.